This T cell receptor (beta chain) was sequenced during a study of T cell responses to AZD1222 COVID-19 vaccine. Findings and limits, study-wide: It was only after the peak T cell response that any repertoires were sampled. The donors showed a predominance of white British ancestry and of females, with possible underestimation of clonal diversity.

Trimming left V 3 bases short and J 0 bases short, with 6 bases between. Germline CDR1 is SGHRS and CDR2 is YFSETQ. The length of the CDR3 is 13 residues. A word on this clone: Its antigen is as yet unknown.

Method: immunoSEQ multiplex PCR; TCRdb's copy keeps in-frame clones and lacks some. Here the sample table reports under 150,000 clones. The rearrangement links TRBV5-1 to TRBJ1-1; D is perhaps TRBD1 (5 bases). The clonotype was recovered from an adult in good health. Material for sequencing was peripheral blood. The CDR3 bases are TGCGCCAGCAGCTGGGACCTGAACACTGAAGCTTTCTTT. Encoded protein: CASSWDLNTEAFF.